One sample yielded the 14 T cell receptor beta chains listed below, sequenced in a study of shared clonotypes between healthy human individuals. The table came from immunoSEQ multiplex PCR; TCRdb's copy has only in-frame clones and leaves some out. The table includes some 2,000,000 clones, 85% to 95% detected once. Sequenced: naive CD4+ T cells sorted from blood. Subset: CD45RA+ positively selected. Receptors originate from a man aged 18 to 35 in good health.

The genes are TRBV11-2 and TRBJ2-5; the D gene is possibly TRBD2 (6 bases). Germline lookup yields CDR1 SGHAT and CDR2 FQNNGV. Trimming cost V 0 bases and J 5 bases, with 13 bases left between them. The CDR3 has 15 amino acids. The CDR3 loop is CASSLDLAGYETQYF. DNA of the CDR3: TGTGCCAGCAGCTTAGATCTGGCGGGATATGAGACCCAGTACTTC.

V gene TRBV5-1 combines with J gene TRBJ2-7; 8 bases match TRBD2. Germline CDR1 and CDR2: SGHRS and YFSETQ. J lost 0 bases, V lost 0 bases, and 2 bases had no gene match. The CDR3 spans 15 residues. The DNA of the CDR3 is TGCGCCAGCAGCTTGGAGAGCGGGAGCTCCTACGAGCAGTACTTC. Its protein product is CASSLESGSSYEQYF.

The chain carries TRBV30 and TRBJ1-3, with D hard to call. Per germline, CDR1 GTSNPN and CDR2 SVGIG (reference sequence). The CDR3 is 12 residues long. V lost 3 bases to trimming and J lost 9 bases, with 12 bases between them. This CDR3 is CAWSEPGSTIYF. The CDR3 DNA reads as TGTGCCTGGAGCGAGCCGGGTAGCACCATATATTTT.

The chain carries TRBV10-3 and TRBJ2-7, with no clear D. V was pared by 4 bases and J by 2 bases, with 12 bases between. The germline V gene encodes CDR1 ENHRY and CDR2 SYGVKD. The CDR3 runs to 14 residues. CDR3 sequence (DNA): TGTGCCATCAGTGGCTTGCAGCGCACCTACGAGCAGTACTTC. Protein sequence: CAISGLQRTYEQYF.

Comments on this clone: Just one base apart from a much larger clone, this may be a read error. Other DNA sequences in the same sample also yield this CDR3. The CDR3 DNA follows: TGTGCCAGCAGTTTGGCAGGCAACTATGGCTACACCTTC. Its translation: CASSLAGNYGYTF. This sequence joins TRBV28 and TRBJ1-2; D remains unclear. Trimming left V 3 bases short and J 2 bases short, with 7 bases between. Looked up from germline, CDR1 is MDHEN and CDR2 is SYDVKM. This CDR3 contains 13 residues.

J is TRBJ2-5 and V is TRBV6-4; D might be TRBD1 (5 bases). CDR1 and CDR2 (germline): MRHNA, SNTAGT. Trimming took 6 bases from V and 5 from J, leaving 13 bases between them. CDR3 length: 13 residues. CDR3 region: CASRSRVPETQYF. The CDR3 DNA sequence: TGTGCCAGCAGGAGCAGGGTTCCCGAGACCCAGTACTTC.

In the case of this clone: The same CDR3 can be traced to other DNA sequences in this sample. This chain links TRBV7-3 with TRBJ2-7; tentative D call: TRBD1 (6 bases). The CDR3 has 13 amino acids. V lost 4 bases to trimming and J lost 4 bases, with 11 bases between them. Germline-derived CDR1 and CDR2 are SGHTA and FQGTGA. CDR3 in DNA: TGTGCCAGCAGCTCCGGACAGTTTTACGAGCAGTACTTC. Translation gives CASSSGQFYEQYF.

This clone was counted a single time. The chain recombines TRBV2 with TRBJ2-2; no reliable D call. The CDR3 has 11 residues. CDR1 and CDR2 from the germline V gene are SNHLY and FYNNEI. Trimming took off 7 bases at V and 8 bases at J, with 8 bases between the two ends. CDR3 sequence: CASKIRGELFF. The CDR3 DNA reads TGTGCCAGCAAGATACGAGGGGAGCTGTTTTTT.

This clone appeared a single time. The chain links TRBV7-2 to TRBJ2-7; D ambiguous. Trimming stripped 5 bases from V and 2 bases from J, with 10 bases between. There are 13 residues in the CDR3. The germline V gene has CDR1 SGHTA and CDR2 FQGNSA. The CDR3 is CASSAPGTYEQYF. The CDR3 DNA sequence: TGTGCCAGCAGCGCGCCGGGTACCTACGAGCAGTACTTC. The full variable domain, in which reference TRBV7-2 and TRBJ2-7 provide the parts outside the CDR3, is GAGVSQSPSNKVTEKGKDVELRCDPISGHTALYWYRQSLGQGLEFLIYFQGNSAPDKSGLPSDRFSAERTGGSVSTLTIQRTQQEDSAVYLCASSAPGTYEQYFGPGTRLTVT.

The CDR3 protein is CASSKAGNQPQHF. The CDR3 DNA is TGTGCCAGTAGTAAAGCGGGCAATCAGCCCCAGCATTTT. The chain combines TRBV19 with TRBJ1-5; no firm D call. Trimming pared 4 bases from V and 2 bases from J, leaving 6 bases between. The CDR3 extends over 13 amino acids. Per germline, CDR1 LNHDA and CDR2 SQIVND (reference sequence).

V usage is TRBV5-1 and J usage is TRBJ2-7, with TRBD2 matching over 12 bases. With 3 bases clipped from V and 0 bases from J, the junction kept 10 bases outside the gene matches. Germline CDR1 reads SGHRS; CDR2 reads YFSETQ. The CDR3 loop spans 18 amino acids. CDR3 sequence reads: CASSSGLAGQLASYEQYF. DNA for the CDR3: TGCGCCAGCAGCTCGGGACTAGCGGGCCAACTAGCCTCCTACGAGCAGTACTTC.

The chain recombines TRBV4-1 with TRBJ1-1; D uncertain. Trimming took off 0 bases at V and 6 bases at J, with 14 bases between the two ends. The CDR3 extends over 15 amino acids. Germline V gives CDR1 MGHRA, CDR2 YSYEKL. CDR3 in DNA: TGCGCCAGCAGCCAAGATTCCGACCTCAGGTCTGAAGCTTTCTTT. Translated, it gives CASSQDSDLRSEAFF.

The rearrangement joins TRBV28 to TRBJ1-2; D is unclear. Trimming removed 6 bases from V and 2 bases from J, with 16 bases in between. The CDR3 has 15 amino acids. CDR1 is MDHEN and CDR2 is SYDVKM in the germline V gene. The CDR3 DNA sequence: TGTGCCAGCAGGCCACCGGGTTCTCAAAACTATGGCTACACCTTC. Protein: CASRPPGSQNYGYTF.

This rearrangement joins TRBV12-5 to TRBJ2-1; 7 nucleotides align to TRBD1. Looked up from germline, CDR1 is LGHNT and CDR2 is FRNRAP. Trimming cost V 7 bases and J 7 bases; bases outside gene matches: 7. The CDR3 is 13 residues long. CDR3 in amino acids: CASAATGANEQFF. DNA for the CDR3: TGTGCTAGTGCCGCCACAGGGGCTAATGAGCAGTTCTTC.